Listed below are T cell receptor beta chains from one sample, sequenced in a study of early T cells in non-severe SARS-CoV-2 infection. TCRdb passed the 5' RACE reads through MiXCR, listing each CDR3 protein once. The sample yields 100,000 to 120,000 distinct CDR3 sequences, over 10% seen once. Sequenced: whole blood. All receptors derive from an adult who was a healthcare worker with PCR-confirmed SARS-CoV-2 infection or an uninfected control (not recorded which). The CDR3 runs from the conserved cysteine through the conserved F or W. D genes are given only for firm matches. Size is omitted from some rows. Given values are once, few, many or a class for expanded clones.

d_call	v_call	j_call	clone_size	cdr3_aa	cdr3_nt
TRBD2	TRBV11-2	TRBJ2-7	many	CASSLESGGSYEQYF	TGTGCCAGCAGCTTAGAAAGCGGGGGGTCCTACGAGCAGTACTTC
.	TRBV29-1	TRBJ1-1	many	CSVGDRWPPEAFF	TGCAGCGTTGGGGACCGCTGGCCTCCTGAAGCTTTCTTT
.	TRBV6-5	TRBJ1-1	few	CASSHSDLNTEAFF	TGTGCCAGCAGTCACAGTGATTTGAACACTGAAGCTTTCTTT
TRBD2	TRBV19	TRBJ2-7	.	CASSLLAGVYEQYF	TGTGCCAGTAGCCTCCTAGCGGGAGTATACGAGCAGTACTTC
.	TRBV7-2	TRBJ2-1	.	CASSSDNEQFF	TGTGCCAGCAGCTCTGACAATGAGCAGTTCTTC
.	TRBV29-1	TRBJ1-2	.	CSVANSMGFYGYTF	TGCAGCGTTGCGAACTCAATGGGATTCTATGGCTACACCTTC
.	TRBV29-1	TRBJ2-5	.	CSVEVQGRARETQYF	TGCAGCGTTGAAGTTCAGGGCAGGGCCAGGGAGACCCAGTACTTC
TRBD1	TRBV5-1	TRBJ2-7	few	CASNLGQPSGEQYF	TGCGCCAGCAATCTGGGACAGCCCTCTGGGGAGCAGTACTTC
.	TRBV19	TRBJ2-7	few	CATIGPGSYEQYF	TGTGCCACCATCGGGCCAGGATCCTACGAGCAGTACTTC
.	TRBV20-1	TRBJ2-7	.	CSARPGGHEQYF	TGCAGTGCCCGGCCCGGAGGGCACGAGCAGTACTTC
.	TRBV5-1	TRBJ1-2	few	CASSPIANYGYTF	TGCGCCAGCAGCCCCATAGCTAACTATGGCTACACCTTC
.	TRBV28	TRBJ1-6	few	CASQTGGTPPLHF	TGTGCCAGCCAGACGGGTGGAACTCCGCCCCTCCACTTT
.	TRBV30	TRBJ2-7	.	CAWSVKVYEQYF	TGTGCCTGGAGTGTAAAGGTCTACGAGCAGTACTTC
TRBD2	TRBV15	TRBJ2-3	.	CATSLLAGGGDTQYF	TGTGCCACCAGTTTACTAGCGGGAGGAGGAGATACGCAGTATTTT
TRBD1	TRBV6-5	TRBJ1-6	few	CASSYSDREYSPLHF	TGTGCCAGCAGTTATTCTGACAGGGAATACTCACCCCTCCACTTT
TRBD2	TRBV7-9	TRBJ2-1	.	CASSSQAGGNEQFF	TGTGCCAGCAGCTCCCAGGCGGGAGGCAATGAGCAGTTCTTC
TRBD1	TRBV18	TRBJ2-5	few	CASSRTGPETQYF	TGTGCCAGCTCACGGACAGGGCCAGAGACCCAGTACTTC
.	TRBV7-9	TRBJ2-3	many	CASSLASVTDTQYF	TGTGCCAGCAGCTTAGCTAGCGTCACAGATACGCAGTATTTT
.	TRBV20-1	TRBJ2-7	many	CSARGFPGQSSYEQYF	TGCAGTGCTAGGGGCTTTCCGGGACAAAGCTCCTACGAGCAGTACTTC
.	TRBV10-3	TRBJ2-6	many	CAIMDSSGANVLTF	TGTGCCATCATGGATAGCTCTGGGGCCAACGTCCTGACTTTC
.	TRBV6-2/TRBV6-3	TRBJ2-1	many	CASSYSGDGHEQFF	TGTGCCAGCAGTTACTCGGGGGATGGGCATGAGCAGTTCTTC
.	TRBV11-2	TRBJ1-2	few	CASSLSDRPLYTF	TGTGCCAGCAGCCTATCGGACAGACCCCTCTACACCTTC
.	TRBV6-6	TRBJ2-5	few	CASSRFGQETQYF	TGTGCCAGCAGTCGTTTCGGGCAAGAGACCCAGTACTTC
.	TRBV30	TRBJ1-6	few	CAWRLTGQSSYNSPLHF	TGTGCCTGGAGGCTAACAGGACAGAGCTCCTATAATTCACCCCTCCACTTT
.	TRBV6-6	TRBJ2-7	many	CASRLSGSSYEQYF	TGTGCCAGCCGGTTAAGCGGAAGCTCCTACGAGCAGTACTTC
.	TRBV18	TRBJ1-1	.	CASSPFSGNWGTEAFF	TGTGCCAGCTCACCTTTCTCAGGGAATTGGGGCACTGAAGCTTTCTTT
.	TRBV10-3	TRBJ1-5	few	CAISGGSTQPQHF	TGTGCCATCAGTGGTGGCAGTACACAGCCCCAGCATTTT
.	TRBV6-5	TRBJ1-3	.	CASSVGNTIYF	TGTGCCAGCAGCGTAGGAAACACCATATATTTT
TRBD1	TRBV7-2	TRBJ1-5	.	CASSLARTGGSQPQHF	TGTGCCAGCAGCTTAGCGCGCACAGGGGGCAGTCAGCCCCAGCATTTT
TRBD1	TRBV12-3/TRBV12-4	TRBJ2-3	many	CASRGTGGPPVGQYF	TGTGCCAGCAGGGGGACAGGGGGCCCCCCCGTCGGGCAGTATTTT
TRBD2	TRBV10-2	TRBJ2-2	many	CASSDRWREGRRTGELFF	TGCGCCAGCAGTGATAGGTGGCGGGAGGGCCGACGGACCGGGGAGCTGTTTTTT
.	TRBV10-3	TRBJ2-1	.	CAISESNLPANEQFF	TGTGCCATCAGTGAGTCGAACCTACCAGCCAATGAGCAGTTCTTC
.	TRBV7-9	TRBJ2-7	few	CASSLSGSETYEQYF	TGTGCCAGCAGCTTAAGCGGATCCGAGACCTACGAGCAGTACTTC
TRBD1	TRBV20-1	TRBJ2-1	.	CSARGAPGQQYNEQFF	TGCAGTGCTAGAGGGGCCCCGGGACAGCAATACAATGAGCAGTTCTTC
TRBD1	TRBV3-1	TRBJ1-4	many	CASSQDRRGQGTNEKLFF	TGTGCCAGCAGCCAAGATCGGCGAGGACAGGGGACTAATGAAAAACTGTTTTTT
.	TRBV18	TRBJ1-6	many	CASSKDRLNSPLHF	TGTGCCAGCTCGAAGGACCGGCTGAATTCACCCCTCCACTTT
TRBD2	TRBV18	TRBJ2-3	.	CASSRVPGQAPGTRGTDTQYF	TGTGCCAGCTCAAGGGTCCCGGGACAAGCCCCCGGGACTAGAGGCACAGATACGCAGTATTTT
.	TRBV7-3	TRBJ2-5	.	CASSLSGRRLETQYF	TGTGCCAGCAGCTTAAGTGGGCGGCGCTTAGAGACCCAGTACTTC
.	TRBV12-3/TRBV12-4	TRBJ2-7	many	CASSLGGEQYF	TGTGCCAGCAGTTTAGGTGGGGAGCAGTACTTC
TRBD2	TRBV5-5	TRBJ2-1	many	CASSLAGSSYNEQFF	TGTGCCAGCAGCTTAGCGGGGAGCTCCTACAATGAGCAGTTCTTC
.	TRBV15	TRBJ1-1	.	CATSKRPPTEAFF	TGTGCCACCAGCAAACGCCCCCCGACTGAAGCTTTCTTT
.	TRBV29-1	TRBJ2-5	few	CSVEWGLETQYF	TGCAGCGTTGAATGGGGGTTAGAGACCCAGTACTTC
.	TRBV7-6	TRBJ2-5	few	CASSLASYQETQYF	TGTGCCAGCAGCTTAGCGTCGTATCAAGAGACCCAGTACTTC